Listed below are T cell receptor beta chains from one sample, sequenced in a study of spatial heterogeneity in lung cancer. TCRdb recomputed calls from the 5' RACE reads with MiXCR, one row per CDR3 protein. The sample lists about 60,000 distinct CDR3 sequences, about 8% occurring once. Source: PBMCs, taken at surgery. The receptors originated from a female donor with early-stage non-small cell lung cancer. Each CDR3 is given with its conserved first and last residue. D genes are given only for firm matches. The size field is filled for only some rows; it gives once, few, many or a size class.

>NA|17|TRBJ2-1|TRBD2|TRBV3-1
CASSQEPGLAGDNEQFF
TGTGCCAGCAGCCAAGAACCAGGACTAGCGGGAGATAATGAGCAGTTCTTC
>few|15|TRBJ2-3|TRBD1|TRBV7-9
CASSLPTGGTDTQYF
TGTGCCAGCAGCCTCCCGACAGGGGGCACAGATACGCAGTATTTT
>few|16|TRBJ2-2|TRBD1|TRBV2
CASSDPKQGVTGELFF
TGTGCCAGCAGTGACCCCAAGCAGGGGGTGACCGGGGAGCTGTTTTTT
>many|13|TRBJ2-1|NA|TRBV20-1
CSAPPSGGNEQFF
TGCAGTGCCCCCCCTAGTGGCGGGAATGAGCAGTTCTTC
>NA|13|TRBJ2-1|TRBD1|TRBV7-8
CASSWDRDREQFF
TGTGCCAGCAGCTGGGACAGGGATAGGGAGCAGTTCTTC
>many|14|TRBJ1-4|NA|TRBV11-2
CASSLARTNEKLFF
TGTGCCAGCAGCTTGGCCCGGACCAATGAAAAACTGTTTTTT
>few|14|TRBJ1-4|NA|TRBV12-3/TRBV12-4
CASSSDGPGEKLFF
TGTGCCAGCAGCAGTGACGGTCCGGGCGAAAAACTGTTTTTT
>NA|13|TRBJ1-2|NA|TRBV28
CASSFEGNYGYTF
TGTGCCAGCAGTTTCGAGGGGAACTATGGCTACACCTTC
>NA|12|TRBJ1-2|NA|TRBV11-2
CASSLEGEGYTF
TGTGCCAGCAGCTTAGAAGGGGAAGGCTACACCTTC
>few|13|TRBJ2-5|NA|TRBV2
CASSEELEETQYF
TGTGCCAGCAGTGAAGAACTTGAAGAGACCCAGTACTTC
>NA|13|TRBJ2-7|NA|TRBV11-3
CASSLDVSYEQYF
TGTGCCAGCAGCTTAGATGTTTCCTACGAGCAGTACTTC
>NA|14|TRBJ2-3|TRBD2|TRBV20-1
CSASSGGEWDTQYF
TGCAGTGCTAGCAGCGGGGGGGAGTGGGATACGCAGTATTTT
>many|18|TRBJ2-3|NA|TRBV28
CASTPGGGARMSTDTQYF
TGTGCCAGCACCCCCGGAGGGGGAGCTCGAATGAGCACAGATACGCAGTATTTT
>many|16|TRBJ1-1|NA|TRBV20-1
CSARDTLGHTNTEAFF
TGCAGTGCTAGAGATACGTTGGGACATACGAACACTGAAGCTTTCTTT
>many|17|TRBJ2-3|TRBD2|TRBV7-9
CASSSSRLAGLTDTQYF
TGTGCCAGCAGCTCATCCAGACTAGCGGGTCTCACAGATACGCAGTATTTT
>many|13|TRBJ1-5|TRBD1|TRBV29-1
CSGGQGSNQPQHF
TGCAGCGGGGGACAGGGGAGCAATCAGCCCCAGCATTTT
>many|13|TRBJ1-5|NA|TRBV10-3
CAISESSDQPQHF
TGTGCCATCAGTGAGTCGAGTGATCAGCCCCAGCATTTT
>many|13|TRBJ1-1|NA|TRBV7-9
CASSLVGSTEAFF
TGTGCCAGCAGCTTAGTGGGTAGCACTGAAGCTTTCTTT
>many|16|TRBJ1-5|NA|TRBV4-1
CASSQDLGGYNQPQHF
TGCGCCAGCAGCCAAGATCTCGGAGGGTACAATCAGCCCCAGCATTTT
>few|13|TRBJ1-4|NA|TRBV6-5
CASSYKLGEKLFF
TGTGCCAGCAGTTACAAATTGGGTGAAAAACTGTTTTTT
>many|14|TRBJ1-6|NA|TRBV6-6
CASSYPQSGSPLHF
TGTGCCAGCAGTTACCCCCAATCGGGTTCACCCCTCCACTTT
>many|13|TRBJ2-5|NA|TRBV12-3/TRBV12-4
CASSLMAQETQYF
TGTGCCAGCAGTTTAATGGCACAAGAGACCCAGTACTTC
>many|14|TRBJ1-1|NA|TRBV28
CASSLGTPGREAFF
TGTGCCAGCAGTTTGGGGACACCGGGACGGGAAGCTTTCTTT
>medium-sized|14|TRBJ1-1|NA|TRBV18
CASSPPTGNTEAFF
TGTGCCAGCTCACCGCCGACGGGCAACACTGAAGCTTTCTTT
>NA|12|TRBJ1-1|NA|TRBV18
CASSLGTLEAFF
TGTGCCAGCTCACTAGGAACACTCGAAGCTTTCTTT
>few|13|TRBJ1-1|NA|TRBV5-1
CASSYGGRTEAFF
TGCGCCAGCAGCTATGGGGGTAGAACTGAAGCTTTCTTT
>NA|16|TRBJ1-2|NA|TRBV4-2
CASSQEDRGANYGYTF
TGTGCCAGCAGCCAAGAGGATAGAGGGGCTAACTATGGCTACACCTTC
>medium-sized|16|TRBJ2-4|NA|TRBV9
CASSVAASLAKNIQYF
TGTGCCAGCAGCGTAGCCGCCAGTCTAGCCAAAAACATTCAGTACTTC
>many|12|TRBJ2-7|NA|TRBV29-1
CSATGTTYEQYF
TGCAGCGCGACCGGGACCACCTACGAGCAGTACTTC
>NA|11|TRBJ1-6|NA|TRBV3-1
CASSENSPLHF
TGTGCCAGCAGCGAAAATTCACCCCTCCACTTT